This T cell receptor beta chain was identified in a study of blood T cells in healthy people across ages (dated by TCRdb to between 2015 and 2016). Describing the broader study: In model experiments, roughly one uniquely barcoded TCR beta cDNA molecule per two T cells was captured by template switching. Using the same blood draw, the study looked at two additional independent replicas of 1 million unique cDNA reads for two donors, one aged 18 to 29 and the other aged 80 or older. To track age-related changes in TCR beta repertoire diversity, the study relied on deep sequencing normalized with unique cDNA molecular identifiers. The donors were split into four age groups: young (average about 16 years), middle-aged (roughly 39), aged (more than 55) and long-lived (about 74). Broad study findings and their caveats: Observed TCR beta diversity per million T cells fell roughly linearly with age, and a significant reduction was already apparent by age approximately 40. The percentage of naive T cells measured by flow cytometry correlated strongly with observed TCR beta diversity. Estimates of total diversity based on one million sequenced T cells were considered lower bounds and underestimates. Because the CMV infection status of the donors was unknown, age-related changes in expanded clonotypes may potentially have been confounded. Compared with the aged group, more naive CD4+ T cells, fewer expanded clones and increased TCR diversity were shown by the long-lived group, suggesting age selection. Because profiling used bulk unsorted PBMCs, naive and antigen-experienced compartments could not be compared conclusively.

The library was prepared using 5' RACE. The instrument was an Illumina HiSeq 2500. The second PCR ran for about 6 to 11 cycles and used a J-beta primer mix along with a sample-barcoded 5' primer. A unique molecular identifier was introduced onto each TCR beta cDNA molecule by a template-switch 5' adaptor carrying 12 random nucleotides. At least 3 million CDR3-containing paired-end reads were obtained from each sample. First-strand cDNA synthesis was performed from all RNA using the Mint cDNA synthesis kit, with priming by a TRBC-specific oligonucleotide. Following uracil-DNA glycosylase treatment, all cDNA underwent a first 18-cycle PCR with the universal primers M1SS and BC2_uni_R. On the study's bioinformatics: For normalization, 1 million high-quality reads, each with a distinct molecular identifier, were randomly selected from each sample. Instead of being binned into consensus sequences, reads that shared molecular identifiers were thrown out. MiTCR, set to a Q25 quality threshold and the strictest error-elimination algorithm, was used for CDR3 identification, clonotype clustering and error correction. Lower-bound total TCR beta diversity was estimated with a nonparametric unseen species model using Euler transformation. TCRdb reworked the public reads: Q25 trimming with fastp, MiXCR clone assembly, productive beta chains retained. Rows matching on CDR3 protein sequence are summarized as one entry with the most common DNA and genes. These V and J calls rely on TCRdb rather than the paper's analysis. Counted in this sample were more than 900,000 distinct CDR3 sequences; approximately 25% of them appeared once. In total, the top ten clones hold 0.65% to 0.95% of the sample.

On this clonotype itself: Its binding antigen is unknown. One base away there is no much larger clone; base qualities are not given.

Spanning cysteine to phenylalanine, the CDR3 consists of 14 amino acids. The retained sequence is limited to the CDR3, 42 bases, with the frame set at the first base. CDR1 and CDR2 were assigned from the germline V gene as SGHTA and FQGNSA. V and J lose 5 bases and 2 bases, and a span of 13 bases separates them. The donors were some 36 Caucasian individuals from Russia, aged roughly 6 to 100 years, who were systemically healthy. About 10 milliliters of peripheral blood were drawn from each donor into EDTA-treated Vacutainer tubes. Ficoll-Paque density-gradient centrifugation was used to isolate PBMCs, with at least 7 million per sample. Total RNA was extracted from PBMCs with Trizol reagent, with at least 6 micrograms obtained per sample. Naive CD45RAhigh/CD27high T cell percentages were measured by flow cytometry on a PBMC aliquot from every donor. The same sample was also studied in work on T cells of mothers and their children. Reported in the second study: The donors were nine systemically healthy Caucasian individuals, made up of three mothers and their six children. cDNA synthesis used all of the extracted RNA, with around 1.5 ug of RNA in each 15 ul reaction. In the second PCR, the M1S primer added sample barcodes and 2-4 random nucleotides. Over 10 million TCR beta CDR3 reads came from each mother, compared with a few million reads from each child. Thymic selection similarly shapes TCR recombination output in related and unrelated pairs, with minor effect from inherited differences. Normalized repertoire overlap was always slightly but never significantly higher in related than unrelated mother-child pairs. Persistent microchimeric T cell clones were not detected, at a sensitivity of 85 to 100 clones per million clonotypes. In the study, deep NGS was used to compare the TCR beta repertoires of mothers and children, and features distinguishing related mother-child pairs from unrelated individuals were sought. Mothers averaged approximately 41 +/- 4 years of age and children averaged about 10 +/- 4 years. Libraries were sequenced on Illumina HiSeq 2000 with 100+100 nt paired-end reads after adapter ligation with NEBNext reagents. To prevent cross-contamination, the mother and child libraries were prepared a month apart and were sequenced in separate runs. Each donor had between about 450,000 and 2,100,000 distinct TCR beta clonotypes identified. Naive TCR beta clonotypes were estimated from low-frequency clonotypes matched to each donor's FACS-determined naive share, without sorting.

The sequence derives from a girl aged 2 to 10 in good health. In this chain, TRBV7-2 is recombined with TRBJ2-7, with no confidently assigned D gene. The material sequenced was blood. The CDR3 has the sequence CASSNDVSPYEQYF. The DNA sequence is given as TGTGCCAGCAGCAACGACGTTAGCCCCTACGAGCAGTACTTC.